This T cell receptor (beta chain) was documented in a study of blood T cell repertoires in COVID-19. About the research overall: Collection of acute and convalescent COVID-19 samples took place in the United States, Italy and Spain.

CDR1 SGDLS and CDR2 YYNGEE come from the germline V gene. With 5 bases removed from V and 9 bases from J, the gap between germline ends came to 12 bases. The CDR3 has 11 amino acids. The repertoire was sequenced with immunoSEQ multiplex PCR; TCRdb's copy has only in-frame clones and lacks some. Of about 330,000 clones in the sample, 86% are singletons; the top ten hold around 1.7%. This clone was seen a single time. The material sequenced was peripheral blood. This sequence originates from a woman aged 45-65 years with acute or convalescent COVID-19. The chain carries TRBV9 and TRBJ2-7; maybe TRBD1 (7 bases). The CDR3 region has the DNA TGTGCCAGCAGTCCTCAGGGGGGGCAGTACTTC. Its translation is CASSPQGGQYF.